This T cell receptor beta chain stems from a study of CXCR3-negative and CXCR3-positive naive CD8 T cells. Whole-study context: The study obtained about 135 million TRB reads, about 1.5 +/- 0.3 million per library. Study-wide findings and caveats: Relative to CXCR3-negative naive cells, CXCR3-positive naive cells had more hydrophobic TRB CDR3s. Similar TRBV-TRBJ usage was seen in naive cells (both CXCR3-negative and CXCR3-positive), but memory cells differed. Researchers report CXCR3 expression partially decreased after cryopreservation, with fresh PBMCs used in most assays.

Via 5' RACE with UMI labels, TRB cDNA libraries were prepared. No DNA is given; TCRdb re-called the 5' RACE reads and lists each CDR3 protein once. The table for this sample gives about 110,000 distinct CDR3 sequences. On this clonotype: Its antigen is currently unknown.

The CDR3 runs 14 residues. CDR1 is DFQATT, CDR2 SNEGSKA, per germline (reference sequence). Sequenced input: naive CXCR3+ CD8+ T cells from blood. Sample subset: CD45RO-CCR7+CD27+CD95- naive CD8+ T cells expressing CXCR3 (TNR3+). This receptor was obtained from a human donor in good health. Some clones in this sample may be carry-over from other donors' samples. The chain joins TRBV20-1 to TRBJ2-3; with no DNA, the TCRdb D assignment of TRBD1 cannot be verified. This CDR3 is CSARDRALTDTQYF.